This TCR beta chain was sequenced during a study of T cells in Graves' hyperthyroidism and ophthalmopathy (dated by TCRdb to between 2019 and 2020). Turning to the overall study: Peripheral blood samples were taken at the time of initial diagnosis, prior to any treatment. The roughly 91 discovery patients were randomly split 7:3 into training and test sets. The study also compared thyroid tissue and blood T-cell repertoires from a handful of Graves' hyperthyroidism patients. The paper reports TCR Vbeta CDR3 sequencing of some 140 peripheral blood samples: approximately 41 ophthalmopathy, about 75 hyperthyroidism and around 17 progressor patients. After sampling, hyperthyroidism patients received methimazole starting at 30 mg daily, and ophthalmopathy patients received high-dose intravenous methylprednisolone. An independent validation cohort of under 20 hyperthyroidism patients and some 15 patients who later progressed to ophthalmopathy tested prospective prediction of ophthalmopathy. TCR V-J signatures able to tell the groups apart were searched for in a discovery cohort of approximately 95 patients, of whom roughly 42 had Graves' ophthalmopathy and roughly 59 had stable Graves' hyperthyroidism.

Ophthalmopathy patients had moderately to severely active disease, with a Clinical Activity Score of 3 or more, a NOSPECS grade of 4 or more, and a disease duration of less than 3 months. Any patient with an uncontrolled infection, another autoimmune disease, pregnancy or lactation was excluded. Diagnoses relied on clinical symptoms, serum thyroxine and TRAb, thyroid ultrasound and orbital computed tomography. Ficoll-Paque density gradient centrifugation was used to isolate PBMCs from about 9 ml of fresh peripheral blood. Trizol reagent was used to extract total RNA, and RNA quality was then checked on an Agilent 2100 Bioanalyzer. What the study reported, not specific to this receptor: Most expanded thyroid clonotypes (frequency above 0.001) were also found in blood, which suggests that blood repertoires may mirror thyroid immune responses. Sample size was not statistically predetermined, and blinding of investigators to group allocation was not performed. In validation, the model predicted progression to ophthalmopathy a median of 6.5 months before onset, with about 71% sensitivity and just under 75% specificity. Ophthalmopathy was separated from stable hyperthyroidism by a 13 V-J signature model, with 85% to 90% sensitivity and about 84% specificity obtained in cross-validation and 80%/75% obtained in testing.

The TCR beta CDR3 regions were amplified from the RNA transcripts. The TCR CDR3 was subjected to a first round of RT-PCR using the HTBI primer set and the Qiagen OneStep RT-PCR kit. Libraries were constructed in a second round of multiplex PCR, after which size selection and purification were performed. Libraries were sequenced paired-end with 100 bp reads on an Illumina HiSeq2000. In the authors' own workflow: Raw data were processed with SOAPnuke, discarding reads with adapters, uncalled bases, mean Phred below 15, or no exact constant-primer or identifier match. High-quality paired reads were merged using COPE v1.2.5, and each unique nucleotide sequence was defined as a clonotype. MiTCR v1.1 was used to align clonotypes to the IMGT TRBV, TRBD and TRBJ reference segments. The analysis included only V-J combinations with a frequency above 0.0001, which together covered around 99% of the repertoires. A TCS score was defined as the ratio of F50 (clonal expansion) to E x V (chaos), with BLOSUM62-based TCRdist applied between CDR3 peptides within each V-J. Welch's t-statistics and random forest reduced around 510 V-J features to under 15, which were used in a naive Bayes classifier (R e1071). TCRdb ran its own pipeline on the public reads, namely fastp trimming at Q25 and MiXCR clone calling, and kept in-frame beta chains. Merged by CDR3 protein, the rows form single entries marked with the most common genes and DNA. TCRdb, not the authors, supplied the V and J calls. The sample table lists fewer than 450,000 distinct CDR3 sequences, around a sixth of them with a count of one. The ten largest clonotypes hold 35% to 45% of the sample.

According to the germline V gene, CDR1 reads MGHDK and CDR2 reads SYGVNS. The cysteine opens and the phenylalanine closes a CDR3 of 13 amino acids. The read is trimmed to its CDR3 DNA, 39 bases read in frame from base 1. Between the V and J ends, shortened by 9 bases and 8 bases respectively, the junction contains 17 bases. This clonotype was recorded a few times. The clone's antigen remains unknown. The record has no base qualities; no much larger clone is one base away. This TCR derives from a man between 18 and 35 years old with Graves' ophthalmopathy. The sample comprised blood. Here the chain combines TRBV25-1 and TRBJ2-1; the D region possibly corresponds to TRBD1 (8 bases align). The DNA reads TGTGCCAGAGAGAGGACAGGGAGGGATGAGCAGTTCTTC. It codes for CARERTGRDEQFF. The CDR3, completed at both ends by the reference TRBV25-1 and TRBJ2-1 genes, gives the full variable domain EADIYQTPRYLVIGTGKKITLECSQTMGHDKMYWYQQDPGMELHLIHYSYGVNSTEKGDLSSESTVSRIRTEHFPLTLESARPSHTSQYLCARERTGRDEQFFGPGTRLTVL.